This T cell receptor (beta chain) was sequenced in a study of T cell responses to AZD1222 COVID-19 vaccine. Study findings and constraints: Donors were mostly white British, more females; clonal diversity possibly underestimated.

About this clone: Its antigen is not identified.

Measured with immunoSEQ multiplex PCR; TCRdb has only the in-frame clones, and not every one. The sample shows tens of thousands of clones, approximately 83% of them seen only once. Trimming stripped 0 bases from V and 7 bases from J, with 28 bases between. Germline V CDR1 and CDR2: LGHDT, YNNKEL (reference sequence). This CDR3 comprises 20 residues. This chain links TRBV3-1 (or the pseudogene TRBV3-2) with TRBJ2-1; D possibly corresponds to TRBD2 (6 bases). The sample was peripheral blood, taken on day 0 of AZD1222 vaccination. The sequence was obtained from an adult in good health. CDR3 coding DNA: TGTGCCAGCAGCCAAGATTTACTAGCTCGGACGTCACCCCGGTGGAATGAGCAGTTCTTC. Translated, it gives CASSQDLLARTSPRWNEQFF.